Listed below are T cell receptor beta chains from one sample, sequenced in a study of CD8 T cells in ankylosing spondylitis. Each CDR3 protein gets one entry after TCRdb re-called the 5' RACE reads with MiXCR. The table includes some 200,000 distinct CDR3 sequences, around 6.6% detected once. Sequenced material: blood, either unsorted or a sorted T cell fraction (not recorded which). These TCRs come from a male donor with ankylosing spondylitis. CDR3s include the opening cysteine and the closing phenylalanine or tryptophan. The order of the fields is V gene, J gene, clone size, D gene, CDR3 protein, CDR3 DNA. D genes are given only for firm matches. Rows may omit the clone size; those that give it use once, few, many or a size class.

>TRBV7-2|TRBJ2-5|many|TRBD2
CASSLQGLAGGVGQYF
TGTGCCAGCAGCTTACAAGGGCTAGCGGGGGGTGTGGGCCAGTACTTC
>TRBV12-3/TRBV12-4|TRBJ1-3|many|.
CASSSPLLSGNTIYF
TGTGCCAGCAGTTCCCCTCTTTTATCTGGAAACACCATATATTTT
>TRBV6-1|TRBJ2-7|.|TRBD1
CASRNAGTAYEQYF
TGTGCCAGCAGAAATGCCGGGACAGCCTACGAGCAGTACTTC
>TRBV24-1|TRBJ2-5|.|.
CATSDFTGRRETQYF
TGTGCCACCAGTGATTTCACAGGGCGGAGAGAGACCCAGTACTTC
>TRBV20-1|TRBJ1-5|many|.
CSARDYGQRNQPQHF
TGCAGTGCTAGAGATTATGGACAGAGGAATCAGCCCCAGCATTTT
>TRBV7-9|TRBJ2-7|many|TRBD1
CASSRDRNSYEQYF
TGTGCCAGCAGCCGGGACAGAAACTCCTACGAGCAGTACTTC
>TRBV7-9|TRBJ2-1|few|.
CASSFADGGSREQFF
TGTGCCAGCAGCTTCGCCGACGGGGGTAGTCGGGAGCAGTTCTTC
>TRBV5-1|TRBJ2-1|many|TRBD2
CASSLGRREILNEQFF
TGCGCCAGCAGCTTGGGTCGGCGGGAGATTCTCAATGAGCAGTTCTTC
>TRBV6-4|TRBJ1-1|.|TRBD1
CASRPTGTGDTEAFF
TGTGCCAGCAGACCCACCGGGACAGGAGACACTGAAGCTTTCTTT
>TRBV4-1|TRBJ2-7|.|.
CASSQVQRGSYEQYF
TGCGCCAGCAGCCAAGTTCAACGGGGATCCTACGAGCAGTACTTC
>TRBV10-3|TRBJ2-7|many|TRBD1
CAAYTPGQAYEQYF
TGTGCCGCCTATACACCGGGACAGGCCTACGAGCAGTACTTC
>TRBV6-5|TRBJ2-7|many|TRBD2
CASSYSPSGSYEQYF
TGTGCCAGCAGTTACTCGCCTAGCGGGAGCTACGAGCAGTACTTC
>TRBV6-2/TRBV6-3|TRBJ2-7|many|TRBD2
CASRSLILAGKVQYF
TGTGCCAGCAGATCGCTGATACTAGCGGGAAAGGTGCAGTACTTC
>TRBV7-2|TRBJ1-2|many|.
CASSLKTRNYGYTF
TGTGCCAGCAGCTTAAAAACAAGAAACTATGGCTACACCTTC
>TRBV13|TRBJ2-7|many|.
CASRPMGSYEQYF
TGTGCCAGCCGGCCGATGGGGTCCTACGAGCAGTACTTC
>TRBV12-3/TRBV12-4|TRBJ1-2|many|TRBD1
CASSPSRDSHYGYTF
TGTGCCAGCAGTCCCAGCCGGGACAGTCACTATGGCTACACCTTC
>TRBV10-3|TRBJ2-7|.|TRBD2
CAISESGTRTYEQYF
TGTGCCATCAGTGAGTCAGGGACTAGAACCTACGAGCAGTACTTC
>TRBV6-1|TRBJ2-7|many|.
CASTNGQGWEQYF
TGTGCCAGCACCAACGGGCAGGGCTGGGAGCAGTACTTC
>TRBV29-1|TRBJ1-5|many|TRBD1
CSVGQGARQPQHF
TGCAGCGTTGGACAGGGGGCAAGGCAGCCCCAGCATTTT
>TRBV6-1|TRBJ2-7|.|.
CASSENVGASYEQYF
TGTGCCAGCAGTGAAAATGTAGGGGCCTCCTACGAGCAGTACTTC
>TRBV7-9|TRBJ2-2|many|TRBD1
CASIGTANTGELFF
TGTGCCAGTATTGGGACAGCCAACACCGGGGAGCTGTTTTTT
>TRBV4-1|TRBJ2-3|many|TRBD1
CASRNGQGESTDTQYF
TGCGCCAGCAGGAACGGACAGGGGGAATCCACAGATACGCAGTATTTT
>TRBV29-1|TRBJ1-2|few|.
CSVESAYQGGYTF
TGCAGCGTTGAATCCGCCTATCAGGGTGGCTACACCTTC
>TRBV20-1|TRBJ1-5|few|.
CSAKDRTYQPQHF
TGCAGTGCCAAGGACAGAACCTATCAGCCCCAGCATTTT
>TRBV20-1|TRBJ2-1|few|.
CSARGGGIQFF
TGCAGTGCTAGAGGCGGGGGCATCCAGTTCTTC
>TRBV29-1|TRBJ2-1|many|.
CSVVGVTYNEQFF
TGCAGCGTTGTGGGGGTGACCTACAATGAGCAGTTCTTC
>TRBV13|TRBJ2-7|few|TRBD1
CASRDRVHGEQYF
TGTGCCAGCAGGGACAGGGTTCATGGCGAGCAGTACTTC
>TRBV7-9|TRBJ1-5|many|.
CASSADTDQPQHF
TGTGCCAGCAGCGCGGACACCGATCAGCCCCAGCATTTT
>TRBV29-1|TRBJ1-1|many|TRBD1
CSVEGTGDGTEAFF
TGCAGCGTTGAAGGGACAGGGGATGGGACTGAAGCTTTCTTT
>TRBV4-1|TRBJ1-3|few|.
CASSQESNPGNTIYF
TGCGCCAGCAGCCAAGAATCGAACCCTGGAAACACCATATATTTT
>TRBV10-3|TRBJ1-3|many|.
CATLDSGNTIYF
TGTGCCACCCTAGACAGTGGAAACACCATATATTTT
>TRBV10-3|TRBJ2-5|many|TRBD2
CAISESELASETQYF
TGTGCCATCAGTGAGTCCGAACTAGCGAGCGAGACCCAGTACTTC
>TRBV9|TRBJ2-7|many|TRBD2
CASSSRTSGPYEQYF
TGTGCCAGCAGCTCAAGGACTAGCGGTCCCTACGAGCAGTACTTC
>TRBV28|TRBJ2-1|many|TRBD2
CASSYLTSGNEQFF
TGTGCCAGCAGTTACCTGACTAGCGGGAATGAGCAGTTCTTC
>TRBV5-1|TRBJ2-7|many|.
CASSFRGAGGEQYF
TGCGCCAGCAGCTTCAGGGGCGCAGGAGGCGAGCAGTACTTC
>TRBV20-1|TRBJ2-7|many|TRBD2
CSARDITSGRANEQYF
TGCAGTGCTAGAGACATTACTAGCGGGAGGGCCAACGAGCAGTACTTC
>TRBV7-2|TRBJ2-3|many|.
CASSLALSQGFGPLTAQYF
TGTGCCAGCAGCTTAGCGCTAAGTCAGGGCTTCGGACCCTTGACGGCGCAGTATTTT
>TRBV6-1|TRBJ2-7|many|TRBD1
CASRSTGYSYEQYF
TGTGCCAGCAGATCGACAGGGTATTCCTACGAGCAGTACTTC
>TRBV27|TRBJ2-7|many|TRBD2
CASSLMSGGAFEQYF
TGTGCCAGCAGTTTAATGTCCGGGGGGGCTTTCGAGCAGTACTTC
>TRBV20-1|TRBJ2-4|many|.
CSARDRPQLFKNIQYF
TGCAGTGCTAGAGATCGACCGCAACTCTTCAAAAACATTCAGTACTTC
>TRBV12-3/TRBV12-4|TRBJ1-2|many|.
CASSFGTTYTF
TGTGCCAGCAGTTTCGGGACAACCTACACCTTC
>TRBV27|TRBJ2-1|many|.
CASSLGVLGRNEQFF
TGTGCCAGCAGTTTAGGGGTACTAGGTAGGAATGAGCAGTTCTTC
>TRBV27|TRBJ2-1|many|TRBD2
CASSSPGSGVYNEQFF
TGTGCCAGCAGTTCTCCGGGTAGCGGGGTATACAATGAGCAGTTCTTC
>TRBV12-3/TRBV12-4|TRBJ1-5|many|TRBD1
CASSFRTGKSNQPQHF
TGTGCCAGCAGTTTTCGGACAGGGAAAAGCAATCAGCCCCAGCATTTT
>TRBV9|TRBJ2-7|many|TRBD2
CASSVAGAGGRYEQYF
TGTGCCAGCAGTGTAGCTGGAGCGGGGGGCCGCTACGAGCAGTACTTC